The sequence of this T cell receptor (beta chain) was determined in a study of blood T cell repertoires in COVID-19. Study in general: There were acute and convalescent COVID-19 samples, and they came from the United States, Italy and Spain. T cells, B-cell-depleted T cells, or PBMCs supplied cDNA or gDNA.

In the original processing: The assay estimated nucleated cells by amplifying reference gene primers. Generated by immunoSEQ multiplex PCR, the TCRdb table keeps only in-frame clones and is missing some. The V and J calls and clone size are taken from that table; D and trimming were inferred from the DNA. This sample has around 200,000 clones; 70% to 85% occur once, and the top ten carry approximately 7%. The ends lost 8 bases at V and 6 bases at J; junction bases unmatched: 9. The CDR3 has 15 amino acids. The germline CDR1 and CDR2 sequences are SNHLY and FYNNEI. The TCR sequence derives from a human donor in a cohort sampled during active COVID-19. The chain has TRBV2 and TRBJ2-2, with 10 bases that match TRBD1. Sample: peripheral blood. CDR3 residues: CASSTTGGAAGELFF. DNA of the CDR3: TGTGCCAGCTCAACGACAGGGGGCGCCGCCGGGGAGCTGTTTTTT.